This T cell receptor (beta chain) was sequenced during a study of T cell changes during pregnancy in multiple sclerosis. The length of the CDR3 is 16 residues. The germline V gene encodes CDR1 SGHNT and CDR2 YENEEA. The junction had 2 bases not matched to a gene; V was cut back by 0 bases and J by 4 bases. The assay was immunoSEQ multiplex PCR, and TCRdb's table has in-frame clones only and misses some. In the table there are tens of thousands of clones, about 93% of which are singletons. The chain recombines TRBV11-3 with TRBJ2-1; 11 bases agree with TRBD2. This specimen was CD4+ T cells from peripheral blood mononuclear cells, taken in the third trimester of pregnancy. The receptor was isolated from a female donor with multiple sclerosis, enrolled in a pregnancy study. The CDR3 sequence: CASSLEGTSGYNEQFF. The CDR3, as DNA: TGTGCCAGCAGCTTAGAGGGGACTAGCGGATACAATGAGCAGTTCTTC. The whole variable domain, remainder taken from reference TRBV11-3 and TRBJ2-1, is EAGVVQSPRYKIIEKKQPVAFWCNPISGHNTLYWYLQNLGQGPELLIRYENEEAVDDSQLPKDRFSAERLKGVDSTLKIQPAELGDSAVYLCASSLEGTSGYNEQFFGPGTRLTVL.